The 20 T cell receptor beta chains below were found in one sample sequenced in a study of T cells in Graves' hyperthyroidism and ophthalmopathy. Amplified regions were TCR beta CDR3 sequences from RNA transcripts. Researchers ran a first-round RT-PCR on the TCR CDR3 using the HTBI primer set. In TCRdb, the multiplex PCR reads were re-called with MiXCR into one record per CDR3 protein. In the table there are about half a million distinct CDR3 sequences, 15% to 20% of which are singletons. The specimen sequenced was blood. These receptors all stem from a man aged 40-50 years with Graves' ophthalmopathy.

V and J are TRBV6-1 and TRBJ1-5; TRBD1 matches at 8 bases. The ends lost 6 bases at V and 6 bases at J; junction bases unmatched: 10. CDR1 is MNHNS, CDR2 SASEGT, per germline. The CDR3 has 15 residues. CDR3 coding DNA: TGTGCCAGCAGACCGACAGGGGCGGGCAGTCAGCCCCAGCATTTT. This encodes CASRPTGAGSQPQHF.

The chain uses TRBV6-9 and TRBJ1-4; 10 bases match TRBD1. CDR1 is MNHGY and CDR2 is SVAAGI in the germline V gene. CDR3 length: 15 residues. The junction had 6 bases not matched to a gene; V was cut back by 3 bases and J by 8 bases. The CDR3 DNA reads as TGTGCCAGCAGTTACCCCGGACAGGGGGGAGAAAAACTGTTTTTT. Its translation is CASSYPGQGGEKLFF.

The sample holds a few counts of this clonotype. V gene TRBV7-8 combines with J gene TRBJ1-5; D perhaps matches TRBD1 (5 bases). Germline V CDR1 and CDR2: SGHVS, FQNEAQ. V lost 6 bases and J lost 4, with 13 bases in between. This CDR3 has 14 residues. DNA of the CDR3: TGTGCCAGCAGTCGGGACGAGGGGAATCAGCCCCAGCATTTT. Translated, it gives CASSRDEGNQPQHF.

Ten or more counts support this clonotype. V and J are TRBV18 and TRBJ2-3; possibly TRBD1 for D (5 bases). This CDR3 has 18 amino acids. V dropped 1 base and J dropped 0 bases, with 17 bases sitting between them. The germline CDR1 and CDR2 sequences are KGHSH and LQKENI. The CDR3 bases are TGTGCCAGCTCACCACAGGGTGGGGCGTCCTTAAGCACAGATACGCAGTATTTT. Amino acids: CASSPQGGASLSTDTQYF.

This clonotype has more than one count but fewer than ten. The chain uses TRBV7-2 and TRBJ1-2, with D hard to call. Germline V CDR1 and CDR2: SGHTA, FQGNSA. The germline V and J ends were trimmed by 6 bases and 1 base, with 9 bases remaining between them. CDR3 length: 13 residues. For the CDR3, the DNA is TGTGCCAGCAGAGTACGGATTAACTATGGCTACACCTTC. Translating gives CASRVRINYGYTF.

This clonotype has more than one count but fewer than ten. V is TRBV6-2 or TRBV6-3 and J is TRBJ2-5; TRBD2 matches at 15 bases. V lost 5 bases, J lost 2 bases, and 6 bases stayed unmatched. Looked up from germline, CDR1 is MNHEY and CDR2 is SVGEGT. The CDR3 has 17 amino acids. The CDR3 sequence is CASSRGLAGGHQETQYF. CDR3 nucleotide sequence: TGTGCCAGCAGTCGGGGACTAGCGGGAGGTCATCAAGAGACCCAGTACTTC.

Ten or more counts support this clonotype. J is TRBJ1-2 and V is TRBV5-1; D is unresolved. Trimming stripped 0 bases from V and 0 bases from J, with 6 bases between. The length of the CDR3 is 14 residues. Per the germline V gene, CDR1 is SGHRS and CDR2 is YFSETQ. CDR3 sequence reads: CASSLDDPNYGYTF. Written as DNA, the CDR3 is TGCGCCAGCAGCTTGGATGACCCTAACTATGGCTACACCTTC.

The chain couples TRBV5-1 to TRBJ2-3; possibly TRBD2 for D (6 bases). The germline V and J ends were trimmed by 7 bases and 4 bases, with 16 bases remaining between them. Germline V CDR1 and CDR2: SGHRS, YFSETQ. This CDR3 spans 14 amino acids. The CDR3 is CASQDGGAADTQYF. CDR3 in DNA: TGCGCCAGCCAGGATGGCGGGGCGGCAGATACGCAGTATTTT.

This clonotype was observed at least ten times. J is TRBJ2-3 and V is TRBV12-3 or TRBV12-4, with 15 bases that match TRBD2. The CDR3 loop spans 15 amino acids. The trim removed 6 bases at V and 6 bases at J, leaving 4 bases unmatched. CDR3 protein: CASRGLAGGVDTQYF. The CDR3 DNA reads as TGTGCCAGCAGGGGACTAGCGGGAGGTGTCGATACGCAGTATTTT.

There are many counts of this clonotype. The rearrangement uses TRBV6-2 or TRBV6-3 and TRBJ2-7; D is perhaps TRBD2 (6 bases). Deletions cut 7 bases from V and 0 bases from J, with 16 bases between. Per germline, CDR1 MNHEY and CDR2 SVGEGT. The length of the CDR3 is 15 residues. The CDR3 sequence: CASIPGGTNSYEQYF. The CDR3 coding sequence is TGTGCCAGCATTCCCGGCGGGACCAACTCCTACGAGCAGTACTTC.

This clonotype was found a few times. The chain has TRBV6-1 and TRBJ1-2; D is perhaps TRBD1 (5 bases). This CDR3 contains 15 residues. Germline V gene sequence: CDR1 MNHNS, CDR2 SASEGT. V was trimmed by 4 bases and J by 3 bases, leaving 15 bases between them. The CDR3 is CASSGRQLLYYGYTF. The CDR3 DNA reads as TGTGCCAGCAGTGGCAGACAGTTGTTATACTATGGCTACACCTTC.

The V call is TRBV7-9, the J call TRBJ2-5, with 14 bases lining up with TRBD2. There are 19 residues in the CDR3. From germline, CDR1 is SEHNR and CDR2 FQNEAQ (reference sequence). J lost 4 bases, V lost 5 bases, and 15 bases had no gene match. The CDR3 nucleotides read TGTGCCAGCAGCCCAAGCCTAGGGACTAGCGGGGGATTAGGAGAGACCCAGTACTTC. Translating gives CASSPSLGTSGGLGETQYF. The complete variable domain, with remaining parts taken from reference TRBV7-9 and TRBJ2-5, reads DTGVSQNPRHKITKRGQNVTFRCDPISEHNRLYWYRQTLGQGPEFLTYFQNEAQLEKSRLLSDRFSAERPKGSFSTLEIQRTEQGDSAMYLCASSPSLGTSGGLGETQYFGPGTRLLVL.

Ten or more counts support this clonotype. The chain has TRBV5-1 and TRBJ2-2; TRBD2 matches 10 bases. Germline V lookup: CDR1 SGHRS, CDR2 YFSETQ. The CDR3 runs 15 residues. V dropped 4 bases and J dropped 6; count of bases not matched to a gene: 6. The CDR3, as DNA: TGCGCCAGCAGCCGGGGGACTAGCGAACCCGGGGAGCTGTTTTTT. It codes for CASSRGTSEPGELFF.

This clonotype appeared a few times. The rearrangement uses TRBV19 and TRBJ2-1, with 7 positions matching TRBD2. Germline lookup yields CDR1 LNHDA and CDR2 SQIVND (reference sequence). The CDR3 covers 15 residues. The junction had 17 bases not matched to a gene; V was cut back by 10 bases and J by 8 bases. CDR3 nucleotides: TGTGCCACAACTCTTATGGCGGGAGTTCGTGATGAGCAGTTCTTC. Translated, it gives CATTLMAGVRDEQFF.

This clonotype was seen only a few times. This chain connects TRBV9 to TRBJ2-1, with a weak D call TRBD1 (5 bases). CDR3 length: 15 amino acids. CDR1 and CDR2 from the germline V gene are SGDLS and YYNGEE. The ends were cut back, 4 bases at V and 5 bases at J, with 16 bases in the middle. CDR3 in amino acids: CASSPSPGWNNEQFF. DNA of the CDR3: TGTGCCAGCAGCCCAAGCCCAGGGTGGAACAATGAGCAGTTCTTC. The entire variable domain, with the rest obtained from reference TRBV9 and TRBJ2-1, is as follows: DSGVTQTPKHLITATGQRVTLRCSPRSGDLSVYWYQQSLDQGLQFLIQYYNGEERAKGNILERFSAQQFPDLHSELNLSSLELGDSALYFCASSPSPGWNNEQFFGPGTRLTVL.

At least ten counts were recorded for this clonotype. This chain links TRBV3-1 with TRBJ1-5; D call uncertain. The germline V gene has CDR1 LGHDT and CDR2 YNNKEL (reference sequence). Between the trimmed V and J ends, which lost 1 base and 1 base, there was a span of 5 bases. The CDR3 sequence is 14 residues long. The CDR3, as DNA: TGTGCCAGCAGCCAAGGAGGGAGCAATCAGCCCCAGCATTTT. It specifies CASSQGGSNQPQHF. Drawing the rest from reference TRBV3-1 and TRBJ1-5, the complete variable domain is DTAVSQTPKYLVTQMGNDKSIKCEQNLGHDTMYWYKQDSKKFLKIMFSYNNKELIINETVPNRFSPKSPDKAHLNLHINSLELGDSAVYFCASSQGGSNQPQHFGDGTRLSIL.

The table lists this clonotype with many counts. V and J are TRBV2 and TRBJ2-2, with 8 bases fitting TRBD1. CDR3 size: 14 residues. CDR1 is SNHLY and CDR2 is FYNNEI in the germline V gene. Trimming at V came to 7 bases and at J to 7 bases, leaving 8 bases not matched to a gene. The CDR3, as DNA: TGTGCCAGCACTGGACAGGGTTTCGGCGGGGAGCTGTTTTTT. Encoded protein: CASTGQGFGGELFF.

This clonotype was found many times. The chain is built from TRBV7-8 and TRBJ2-1; D uncertain. The CDR3 totals 12 residues. Trimming removed 5 bases at V and 8 bases at J, with 10 bases between. The V gene's germline CDR1 is SGHVS and CDR2 FQNEAQ. This CDR3 is CASSPQIDEQFF. Here the CDR3 DNA reads TGTGCCAGCAGCCCACAGATAGATGAGCAGTTCTTC.

At least ten counts were recorded for this clonotype. V and J are TRBV6-2 or TRBV6-3 and TRBJ2-1; D unclear. Trimming took off 4 bases at V and 7 bases at J, with 8 bases between the two ends. The CDR3 is 12 amino acids. Looked up from germline, CDR1 is MNHEY and CDR2 is SVGEGT. The CDR3 sequence is CASSSRSNEQFF. The DNA for the CDR3 is TGTGCCAGCAGTTCGCGGTCAAATGAGCAGTTCTTC.

A remark on this clonotype: It may be a read error: a sequence one base away is much more abundant. The V and J genes are TRBV27 and TRBJ2-5; a possible D gene is TRBD2 (5 bases). The CDR3 is 14 amino acids. The germline gives CDR1 MNHEY, CDR2 SMNVEV (reference sequence). The CDR3, as DNA: TGTGTCAGCAGCCAGGACTCCTTGCAAGAGACCCAGTACTTC. Amino acids: CVSSQDSLQETQYF.